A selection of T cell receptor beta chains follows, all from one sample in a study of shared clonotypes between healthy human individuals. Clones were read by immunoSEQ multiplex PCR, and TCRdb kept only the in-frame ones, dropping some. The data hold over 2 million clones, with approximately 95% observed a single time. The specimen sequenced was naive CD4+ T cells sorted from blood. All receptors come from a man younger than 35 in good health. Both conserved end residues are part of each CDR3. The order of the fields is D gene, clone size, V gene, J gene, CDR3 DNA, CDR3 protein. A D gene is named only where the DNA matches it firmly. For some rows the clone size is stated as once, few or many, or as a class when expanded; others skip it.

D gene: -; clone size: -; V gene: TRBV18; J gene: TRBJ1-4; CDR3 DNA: TGTGCCAGCTCACAAATCGATGAAAAACTGTTTTTT; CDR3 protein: CASSQIDEKLFF
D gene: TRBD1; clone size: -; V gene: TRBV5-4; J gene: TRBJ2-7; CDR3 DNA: TGTGCCAGCAGCTTCGAAGGACAGGGCATCAACGAGCAGTACTTC; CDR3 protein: CASSFEGQGINEQYF
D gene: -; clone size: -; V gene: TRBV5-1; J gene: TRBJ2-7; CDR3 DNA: TGCGCCAGCAGCTTGGCCTTTCTGGGATCGTACGAGCAGTACTTC; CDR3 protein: CASSLAFLGSYEQYF
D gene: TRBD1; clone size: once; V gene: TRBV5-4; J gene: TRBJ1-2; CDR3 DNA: TGTGCCAGCAGCTTGGGAGGGACAGGGGGGTCCTATGGCTACACCTTC; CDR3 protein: CASSLGGTGGSYGYTF
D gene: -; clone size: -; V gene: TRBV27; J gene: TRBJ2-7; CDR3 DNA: TGTGCCAGCAGTTTCGGGGGTAAGCAGTACTTC; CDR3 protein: CASSFGGKQYF
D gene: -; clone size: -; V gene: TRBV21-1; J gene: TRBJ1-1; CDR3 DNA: TGTGCCAGCAGCAAGGCCCCAGACAGGGATAACACTGAAGCTTTCTTT; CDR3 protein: CASSKAPDRDNTEAFF
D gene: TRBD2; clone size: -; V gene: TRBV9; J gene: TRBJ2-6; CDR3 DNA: TGTGCCAGCAGCCTGGCTAGCGGGGCTGGGGCCAACGTCCTGACTTTC; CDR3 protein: CASSLASGAGANVLTF
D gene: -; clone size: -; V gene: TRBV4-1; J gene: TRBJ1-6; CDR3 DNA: TGCGCCAGCAGCCAAGACGTTTCCGAGAGGACCTATAATTCACCCCTCCACTTT; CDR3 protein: CASSQDVSERTYNSPLHF
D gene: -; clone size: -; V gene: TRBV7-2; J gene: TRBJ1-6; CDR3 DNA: TGTGCCAGCACCCGGCGGGAGAATAATAATTCACCCCTCCACTTT; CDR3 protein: CASTRRENNNSPLHF
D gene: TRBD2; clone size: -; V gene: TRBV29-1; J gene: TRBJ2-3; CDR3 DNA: TGCAGCGGATTAGCGGGAGGGGAAGATACGCAGTATTTT; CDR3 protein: CSGLAGGEDTQYF
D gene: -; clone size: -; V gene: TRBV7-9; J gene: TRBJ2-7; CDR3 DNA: TGTGCCAGCAGCTTAGATAACGACGAGCAGTACTTC; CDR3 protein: CASSLDNDEQYF
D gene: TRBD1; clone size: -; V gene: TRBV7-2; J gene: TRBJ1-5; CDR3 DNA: TGTGCCAGCAGCGCGACAGGGGGCTCGCCTCAGCCCCAGCATTTT; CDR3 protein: CASSATGGSPQPQHF
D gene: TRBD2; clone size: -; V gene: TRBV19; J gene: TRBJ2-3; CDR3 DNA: TGTGCCAGTAGTACCCGGGTAGCGGGGGAAACCTCGGCGCAGTATTTT; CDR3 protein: CASSTRVAGETSAQYF
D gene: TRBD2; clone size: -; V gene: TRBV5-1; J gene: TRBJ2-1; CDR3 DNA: TGCGCCAGCAGCTTCGGGGCGGGAGGTTCCTACAATGAGCAGTTCTTC; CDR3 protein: CASSFGAGGSYNEQFF
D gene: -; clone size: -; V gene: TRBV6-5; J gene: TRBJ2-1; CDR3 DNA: TGTGCCAGCAGTTCCGGAGTCGGGGAGCAGTTCTTC; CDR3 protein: CASSSGVGEQFF
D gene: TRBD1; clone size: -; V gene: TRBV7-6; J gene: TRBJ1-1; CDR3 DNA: TGTGCCAGCAGCCCTCAATGGACAGGGGGCATCACTGAAGCTTTCTTT; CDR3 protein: CASSPQWTGGITEAFF
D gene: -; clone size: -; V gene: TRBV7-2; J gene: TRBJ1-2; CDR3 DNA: TGTGCCAGCAGCTTTCTTGGACAGCCTAACTATGGCTACACCTTC; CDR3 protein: CASSFLGQPNYGYTF
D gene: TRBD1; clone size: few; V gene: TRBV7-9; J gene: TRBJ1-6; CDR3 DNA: TGTGCCAGCAGCCCCGTCCCGGGACAGGGAAGAAATTCACCCCTCCACTTT; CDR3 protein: CASSPVPGQGRNSPLHF
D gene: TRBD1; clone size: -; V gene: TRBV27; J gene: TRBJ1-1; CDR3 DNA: TGTGCCAGCAGTCCCGACAGGGGGCGGTACGACACTGAAGCTTTCTTT; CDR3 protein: CASSPDRGRYDTEAFF
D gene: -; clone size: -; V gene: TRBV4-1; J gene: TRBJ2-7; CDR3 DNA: TGCGCCAGCAGCCAAGGGCGCACCGGTGGATACGAGCAGTACTTC; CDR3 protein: CASSQGRTGGYEQYF
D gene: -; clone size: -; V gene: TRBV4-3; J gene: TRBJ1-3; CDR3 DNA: TGCGCCAGCAGCCAAGATTCCTTCGGATCTGCTGGAAACACCATATATTTT; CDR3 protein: CASSQDSFGSAGNTIYF
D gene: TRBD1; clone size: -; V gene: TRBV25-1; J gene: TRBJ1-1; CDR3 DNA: TGTGCCAGCAGTGTGACAGGGGTTAACACTGAAGCTTTCTTT; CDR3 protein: CASSVTGVNTEAFF
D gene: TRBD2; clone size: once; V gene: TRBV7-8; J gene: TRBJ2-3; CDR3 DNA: TGTGCCAGCAGCTTACGATTTCCGGGAGGGCCTAGCACAGATACGCAGTATTTT; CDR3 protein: CASSLRFPGGPSTDTQYF
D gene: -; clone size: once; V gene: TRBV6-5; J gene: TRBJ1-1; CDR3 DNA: TGTGCCACCAAGGCCCCGGGGAACACTGAAGCTTTCTTT; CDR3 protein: CATKAPGNTEAFF
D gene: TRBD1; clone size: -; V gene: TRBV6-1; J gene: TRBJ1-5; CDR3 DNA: TGTGCCAGCCAACAGGGGGAGAATCAGCCCCAGCATTTT; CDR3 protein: CASQQGENQPQHF
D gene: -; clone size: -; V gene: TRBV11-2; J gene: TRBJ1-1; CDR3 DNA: TGTGCCAGCAGCTTAGATCCAGGGCTGAACACTGAAGCTTTCTTT; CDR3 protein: CASSLDPGLNTEAFF
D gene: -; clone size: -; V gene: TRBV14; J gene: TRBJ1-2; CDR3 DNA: TGTGCCAGCAGCCAAGAGCAGGGGAGCTATGGCTACACCTTC; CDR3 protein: CASSQEQGSYGYTF
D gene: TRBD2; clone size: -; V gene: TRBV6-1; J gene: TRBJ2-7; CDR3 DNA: TGTGCCAGCAGTGAATTCTTAGCGGGAGCGAACGAGCAGTACTTC; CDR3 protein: CASSEFLAGANEQYF
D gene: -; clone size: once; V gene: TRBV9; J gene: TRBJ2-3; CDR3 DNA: TGTGCCAGCAGCGTAGGGGTGGGGCAGAGCACAGATACGCAGTATTTT; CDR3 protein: CASSVGVGQSTDTQYF
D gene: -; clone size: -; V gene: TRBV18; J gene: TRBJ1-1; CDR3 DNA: TGTGCCAGCTCACCACCGGGCAGACAAATGAACACTGAAGCTTTCTTT; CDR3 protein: CASSPPGRQMNTEAFF
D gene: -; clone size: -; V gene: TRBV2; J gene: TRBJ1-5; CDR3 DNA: TGTGCCAGCACCAGGGAGGGACGTAGCAATCAGCCCCAGCATTTT; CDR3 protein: CASTREGRSNQPQHF
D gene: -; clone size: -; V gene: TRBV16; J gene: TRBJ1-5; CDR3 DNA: TGTGCCAGCAGCCTGGGAGGGCCTCAGCCCCAGCATTTT; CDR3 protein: CASSLGGPQPQHF
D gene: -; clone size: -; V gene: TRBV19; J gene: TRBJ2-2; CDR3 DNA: TGTGCCACTATGGACGGGGAGTTCGGGGAGCTGTTTTTT; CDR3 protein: CATMDGEFGELFF
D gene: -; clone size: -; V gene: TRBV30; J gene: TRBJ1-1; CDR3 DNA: TGTGCCTGGAGTACATCCGGGAGGGGCACTGAAGCTTTCTTT; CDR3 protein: CAWSTSGRGTEAFF
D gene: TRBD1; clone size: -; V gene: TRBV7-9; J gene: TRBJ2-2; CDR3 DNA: TGTGCCCCGTCGGACAGGGCAATCGGGGAGCTGTTTTTT; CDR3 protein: CAPSDRAIGELFF
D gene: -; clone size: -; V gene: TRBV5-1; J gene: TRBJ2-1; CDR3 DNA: TGCGCCACCAAACCAGGGTTCGATTACAATGAGCAGTTCTTC; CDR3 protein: CATKPGFDYNEQFF
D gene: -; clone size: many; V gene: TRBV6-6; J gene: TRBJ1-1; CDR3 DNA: TGTGCCAGCAGACCCACGGGGAAAAAGAACACTGAAGCTTTCTTT; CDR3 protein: CASRPTGKKNTEAFF
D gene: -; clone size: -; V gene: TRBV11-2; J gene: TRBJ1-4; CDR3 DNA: TGTGCCAGCAGCTTTAGAGTAGGGGAAAAACTGTTTTTT; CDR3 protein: CASSFRVGEKLFF
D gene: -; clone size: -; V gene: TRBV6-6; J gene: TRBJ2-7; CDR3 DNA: TGTGCCAGCAGCGGTGCCTACGAGCAGTACTTC; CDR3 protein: CASSGAYEQYF
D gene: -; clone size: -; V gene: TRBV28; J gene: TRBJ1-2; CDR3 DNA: TGTGCCAGCAGCCTGCAGGCCTGGGGCTACACCTTC; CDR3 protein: CASSLQAWGYTF
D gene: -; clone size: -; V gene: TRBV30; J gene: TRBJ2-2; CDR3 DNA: TGTGCCTGGAGCAGGAGAAACACCGGGGAGCTGTTTTTT; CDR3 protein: CAWSRRNTGELFF